Following are 18 T cell receptor beta chains from one sample sequenced in a study of control samples from healthy donors and cancer patients. The assay was immunoSEQ multiplex PCR, and TCRdb's table has in-frame clones only and misses some. The sample includes tens of thousands of clones, approximately 85% of them seen just once. Sequencing input: blood. The receptors derive from a man in his fifties or sixties in good health.

The CDR3 region has the DNA TGTGCCAGTAGTATAGAAGGCAATGAGCAGTTCTTC. Its translation: CASSIEGNEQFF. This rearrangement joins TRBV19 to TRBJ2-1; no reliable D call. V shed 0 bases and J shed 6 bases, with 3 bases lying between them. Germline V gene data show CDR1 as LNHDA and CDR2 as SQIVND (reference sequence). The CDR3 spans 12 residues.

J is TRBJ1-4 and V is TRBV3-1 (or the pseudogene TRBV3-2); 10 bases fit TRBD1. CDR3 length: 14 residues. Unmatched junction bases numbered 3, after V lost 4 bases and J lost 7 bases. Germline loops: CDR1 LGHDT, CDR2 YNNKEL (reference sequence). The CDR3 sequence: CASSLRDRGEKLFF. For the CDR3, the DNA is TGTGCCAGCAGCCTCCGGGACAGGGGTGAAAAACTGTTTTTT.

The rearrangement uses TRBV6-9 and TRBJ2-7; 10 bases match TRBD1. The CDR3 is 17 residues long. Germline loops: CDR1 MNHGY, CDR2 SVAAGI. Germline trimming cut 3 bases from V and 5 bases from J; bases unmatched to any gene: 13. CDR3 amino acids: CASSYPTGGEIADEQYF. The DNA for the CDR3 is TGTGCCAGCAGTTACCCGACAGGGGGCGAAATCGCTGACGAGCAGTACTTC.

This clone was seen a single time. The chain combines TRBV4-1 with TRBJ2-1, with 7 bases fitting TRBD1. J was trimmed by 7 bases and V by 5 bases; bases with no gene match: 5. The CDR3 loop spans 13 amino acids. CDR1 is MGHRA, CDR2 YSYEKL, per germline. The CDR3 reads CASSSDRENEQFF. CDR3 DNA: TGCGCCAGCAGCTCAGACAGGGAGAATGAGCAGTTCTTC.

The V gene is TRBV19, the J gene TRBJ2-5, with 7 bases that match TRBD2. J was trimmed by 5 bases and V by 5 bases; bases with no gene match: 11. Germline lookup yields CDR1 LNHDA and CDR2 SQIVND (reference sequence). CDR3 length: 15 residues. CDR3 loop: CASSLRGREWETQYF. DNA of the CDR3: TGTGCCAGTAGTTTACGAGGGCGGGAGTGGGAGACCCAGTACTTC.

Regarding this clone: An end of the junction does not agree with germline; a read error may underlie this. J is TRBJ1-2 and V is TRBV28; D is possibly TRBD1 (5 bases). Germline V gene sequence: CDR1 MDHEN, CDR2 SYDVKM. The CDR3 contains 10 residues. CDR3 sequence reads: CASSTYRPIF. CDR3 bases: TGTGCCAGCAGTACCTACAGGCCGATCTTC.

The V gene is TRBV18, the J gene TRBJ1-3, with TRBD1 as a possible D gene (5 bases). There are 15 residues in the CDR3. Trimming took 1 base from V and 3 from J, leaving 10 bases between them. Germline assignment: CDR1 KGHSH and CDR2 LQKENI. The CDR3 loop is CASSPRQGRGNTIYF. In DNA form, the CDR3 reads TGTGCCAGCTCACCACGGCAGGGTCGTGGAAACACCATATATTTT.

The chain joins TRBV11-2 to TRBJ2-7; D call uncertain. CDR1 and CDR2 from the germline V gene are SGHAT and FQNNGV. Trimming pared 4 bases from V and 4 bases from J, leaving 8 bases between. The CDR3 loop spans 12 amino acids. The CDR3 nucleotides are TGTGCCAGCAGCTCCCGTACGTACGAGCAGTACTTC. Its translation is CASSSRTYEQYF.

The V and J genes are TRBV19 and TRBJ2-5; 8 nucleotides line up with TRBD1. The junction had 10 bases not matched to a gene; V was cut back by 5 bases and J by 5 bases. This CDR3 is 15 amino acids long. CDR1 and CDR2 from the germline V gene are LNHDA and SQIVND (reference sequence). CDR3 sequence reads: CASSDPGQEHETQYF. The CDR3 DNA reads TGTGCCAGTAGTGACCCGGGACAGGAACATGAGACCCAGTACTTC.

The chain is built from TRBV13 and TRBJ2-7; D is unresolved. The CDR3 spans 15 residues. Germline V lookup: CDR1 PRHDT, CDR2 FYEKMQ (reference sequence). V lost 5 bases, J lost 2 bases, and 16 bases lay in between. CDR3 sequence reads: CASSPGRAAPYEQYF. The CDR3 DNA reads TGTGCCAGCAGCCCAGGTCGGGCGGCCCCCTACGAGCAGTACTTC.

The rearrangement joins TRBV19 to TRBJ2-3; tentative D call: TRBD2 (6 bases). This CDR3 region has 15 residues. The germline gives CDR1 LNHDA, CDR2 SQIVND (reference sequence). Trimming pared 3 bases from V and 0 bases from J, leaving 10 bases between. The CDR3 nucleotides read TGTGCCAGTAGTATTCTCGGGGGAAGCACAGATACGCAGTATTTT. It encodes CASSILGGSTDTQYF. Based on the CDR3 plus reference TRBV19 and TRBJ2-3, the full variable domain is DGGITQSPKYLFRKEGQNVTLSCEQNLNHDAMYWYRQDPGQGLRLIYYSQIVNDFQKGDIAEGYSVSREKKESFPLTVTSAQKNPTAFYLCASSILGGSTDTQYFGPGTRLTVL.

The CDR3: CASSAGTYEQYF. The CDR3 DNA reads TGTGCCAGTTCAGCTGGGACATACGAGCAGTACTTC. The chain is built from TRBV19 and TRBJ2-7; maybe TRBD1 (6 bases). Germline loops: CDR1 LNHDA, CDR2 SQIVND (reference sequence). The CDR3 contains 12 residues. V was shortened by 8 bases and J by 4 bases, with 12 bases between the two germline ends.

The chain recombines TRBV6-6 with TRBJ1-1; D is possibly TRBD1 (6 bases). CDR1 is MNHNY and CDR2 is SVGAGI in the germline V gene (reference sequence). The length of the CDR3 is 17 residues. Deletions cut 5 bases from V and 1 base from J, with 20 bases between. The CDR3 region is CASSRYFWGQENTEAFF. The CDR3 DNA follows: TGTGCCAGCAGTCGCTACTTCTGGGGACAAGAGAACACTGAAGCTTTCTTT.

V gene TRBV28 combines with J gene TRBJ2-3; TRBD1 matches 8 bases. CDR1 and CDR2 (germline): MDHEN, SYDVKM. V lost 1 base and J lost 6; bases outside the gene matches: 18. CDR3 length: 19 residues. The CDR3 region has the DNA TGTGCCAGCAGTTTATTTTTGAGCAGAGACAGGGGTTTTGGGGATACGCAGTATTTT. Amino acids: CASSLFLSRDRGFGDTQYF.

The chain couples TRBV7-2 to TRBJ2-1, with 11 bases matching TRBD2. Germline-derived CDR1 and CDR2 are SGHTA and FQGNSA. This CDR3 contains 16 residues. The V gene end was trimmed by 5 bases and the J gene end by 12 bases; junction bases not matched to a gene: 15. CDR3 in amino acids: CASSPQPGLAEGGQFF. The CDR3 coding sequence is TGTGCCAGCAGCCCCCAACCGGGACTAGCGGAGGGGGGGCAGTTCTTC.

The chain's CDR3 is CASSPRTVANYGYTF. Written as DNA, the CDR3 is TGTGCCAGCAGTCCCCGGACGGTAGCTAACTATGGCTACACCTTC. The chain uses TRBV28 and TRBJ1-2; no firm D call. CDR3 length equals 15 residues. CDR1 and CDR2 (germline): MDHEN, SYDVKM. With 5 bases removed from V and 0 bases from J, the gap between germline ends came to 13 bases.

This clone was seen once. This chain uses TRBV7-9 with TRBJ2-5, with 7 bases aligning to TRBD2. The V gene end was trimmed by 5 bases and the J gene end by 1 base; junction bases not matched to a gene: 16. Germline CDR1 SEHNR, CDR2 FQNEAQ (reference sequence). This CDR3 is 18 amino acids long. The CDR3 is CASSQNVRAGPFQETQYF. The CDR3 coding sequence is TGTGCCAGCAGCCAAAACGTTCGAGCGGGGCCTTTCCAAGAGACCCAGTACTTC.

This clone appeared a few times. The rearrangement joins TRBV7-9 to TRBJ1-5; D is possibly TRBD1 (5 bases). Trimming stripped 2 bases from V and 2 bases from J, with 19 bases between. The CDR3 runs to 18 residues. Germline CDR1 SEHNR, CDR2 FQNEAQ (reference sequence). CDR3 sequence reads: CASSLTGPGSGGNQPQHF. CDR3 DNA sequence: TGTGCCAGCAGCTTAACGGGGCCAGGGAGTGGAGGCAATCAGCCCCAGCATTTT.